Shown below are 19 T cell receptor beta chains from a single sample sequenced in a study of T cells after yellow fever vaccination. TCRdb ran MiXCR on the 5' RACE reads and lists one entry per CDR3 protein. Counted here are about 580,000 distinct CDR3 sequences, roughly a sixth occurring once; the ten biggest clones make up 17%. Material: PBMCs, obtained 5 days after the first yellow fever vaccination. The receptors derive from a young man who received the YFV17D yellow fever vaccine.

This clonotype was counted a few times. The V call is TRBV3-1, the J call TRBJ1-2; D is possibly TRBD1 (5 bases). Germline V gene lookup returns CDR1 LGHDT and CDR2 YNNKEL (reference sequence). The CDR3 loop spans 14 amino acids. V dropped 2 bases and J dropped 4 bases, with 11 bases sitting between them. The CDR3 is CASSQYQGAYGYTF. The CDR3 region has the DNA TGTGCCAGCAGCCAATACCAAGGGGCCTATGGCTACACCTTC. Full variable domain (outside the CDR3, taken from reference TRBV3-1 and TRBJ1-2): DTAVSQTPKYLVTQMGNDKSIKCEQNLGHDTMYWYKQDSKKFLKIMFSYNNKELIINETVPNRFSPKSPDKAHLNLHINSLELGDSAVYFCASSQYQGAYGYTFGSGTRLTVV.

V is TRBV6-2 or TRBV6-3 and J is TRBJ2-1; possible D gene TRBD1, 5 bases. The germline CDR1 and CDR2 sequences are MNHEY and SVGEGT. The CDR3 has 17 residues. The ends were cut back, 6 bases at V and 4 bases at J, with 22 bases in the middle. The CDR3 sequence: CASSTQEPTPFYNEQFF. The CDR3 coding sequence is TGTGCCAGCAGCACACAGGAGCCTACTCCATTTTACAATGAGCAGTTCTTC.

This clonotype was detected only a few times. The V and J genes are TRBV6-5 and TRBJ1-1; D is unclear. Germline V gives CDR1 MNHEY, CDR2 SVGAGI. The CDR3 runs to 15 residues. The V and J ends lost 0 bases and 5 bases respectively, with 13 bases between them. The CDR3 sequence is CASSYSTGVGTEAFF. In DNA form, the CDR3 reads TGTGCCAGCAGTTACTCGACTGGGGTGGGGACTGAAGCTTTCTTT.

The V call is TRBV20-1, the J call TRBJ2-1, with 9 bases matching TRBD1. The V gene's germline CDR1 is DFQATT and CDR2 SNEGSKA (reference sequence). CDR3 length: 13 residues. Losses at the gene ends were 2 bases for V and 6 bases for J; bases not matched to a gene: 2. The CDR3 bases are TGCAGTGCTAGACTGACAGGGGGCAATGAGCAGTTCTTC. Its protein product is CSARLTGGNEQFF.

This clonotype was counted ten times or more. V gene TRBV12-5 combines with J gene TRBJ2-3; 11 bases agree with TRBD2. J lost 2 bases, V lost 4 bases, and 5 bases had no gene match. CDR3 size: 16 residues. CDR1 is LGHNT, CDR2 FRNRAP, per germline. This chain's CDR3 is CASGSGTSGPTDTQYF. The CDR3 nucleotides read TGTGCTAGTGGTTCCGGGACTAGCGGTCCCACAGATACGCAGTATTTT.

CDR3 region: CASSIEAGIQGYNEQFF. The CDR3 DNA reads TGTGCCAGCAGCATCGAAGCGGGAATCCAAGGGTACAATGAGCAGTTCTTC. This chain uses TRBV5-4 with TRBJ2-1; 7 nucleotides align to TRBD2. The CDR3 spans 17 residues. Per germline, CDR1 SGHNT and CDR2 YYREEE (reference sequence). V was clipped by 4 bases and J by 4 bases; unmatched bases: 14.

CDR3 sequence reads: CAISEDAGGEQFF. The CDR3 coding sequence is TGTGCCATCAGTGAGGACGCGGGGGGTGAGCAGTTCTTC. The rearrangement joins TRBV10-3 to TRBJ2-1; 8 bases agree with TRBD2. V shed 2 bases, J shed 9 bases, and the junction held 3 bases outside the gene matches. The CDR3 extends over 13 amino acids. From germline, CDR1 is ENHRY and CDR2 SYGVKD.

The V gene is TRBV11-1, the J gene TRBJ2-3; 8 nucleotides match TRBD1. V lost 6 bases, J lost 0 bases, and 14 bases stayed unmatched. Looked up from germline, CDR1 is SGHAT and CDR2 is FQDESV (reference sequence). This CDR3 spans 18 amino acids. CDR3 bases: TGTGCCAGCAGGGGCCCTCACCCAGGGGGCGCTAGCACAGATACGCAGTATTTT. Translated, it gives CASRGPHPGGASTDTQYF.

V and J are TRBV28 and TRBJ1-2; 7 bases align to TRBD1. Germline values: CDR1 MDHEN, CDR2 SYDVKM. There are 16 residues in the CDR3. V lost 3 bases, J lost 1 base, and 8 bases stayed unmatched. CDR3 protein: CASSFVRGTFNYGYTF. The DNA of the CDR3 is TGTGCCAGCAGTTTTGTCAGGGGGACTTTTAACTATGGCTACACCTTC.

CDR3 nucleotides: TGTGCCAGTAGTATGAAAGGGTACCACGAGCAGTACTTC. Protein product: CASSMKGYHEQYF. The gene calls are TRBV19 and TRBJ2-7; D is undetermined. Germline assignment: CDR1 LNHDA and CDR2 SQIVND (reference sequence). V was pared by 3 bases and J by 5 bases, with 11 bases between. CDR3 length: 13 residues.

The chain carries TRBV28 and TRBJ2-7; D possibly uses TRBD1 or TRBD2 (5 bases each). The CDR3 length is 16 residues. Germline V gene sequence: CDR1 MDHEN, CDR2 SYDVKM. Trimming removed 1 base at V and 4 bases at J, with 17 bases between. Here the CDR3 DNA reads TGTGCCAGCAGTTTATCGGGGACCCTGGGCCGTTACGAGCAGTACGTC. Protein product: CASSLSGTLGRYEQYV.

This clonotype has just a few counts. This chain uses TRBV10-2 with TRBJ2-1; tentatively, D is TRBD1 (6 bases). The CDR3 runs 14 residues. Per the germline V gene, CDR1 is WSHSY and CDR2 is SAAADI. The ends were cut back, 6 bases at V and 2 bases at J, with 11 bases in the middle. The DNA for the CDR3 is TGCGCCAGCAGGGACTCAGGGGCCTACAATGAGCAGTTCTTC. The encoded protein is CASRDSGAYNEQFF.

The chain is built from TRBV5-6 and TRBJ2-3; either TRBD1 or TRBD2 may fit D (5 bases each). V was trimmed by 3 bases and J by 5 bases, leaving 13 bases between them. The germline CDR1 and CDR2 sequences are SGHDT and YYEEEE. CDR3 length: 14 residues. CDR3 loop: CASSWGSIIDTQYF. The DNA of the CDR3 is TGTGCCAGCAGCTGGGGGAGCATTATAGATACGCAGTATTTT.

This clonotype has more than one count but fewer than ten. V usage is TRBV6-5 and J usage is TRBJ2-5; D tentatively fits TRBD1 or TRBD2 (5 bases each). V lost 2 bases, J lost 5 bases, and 15 bases lay in between. The CDR3 sequence is 15 residues long. Germline V lookup: CDR1 MNHEY, CDR2 SVGAGI. The CDR3 is CASSYTPGPRETQYF. The CDR3 region has the DNA TGTGCCAGCAGTTACACCCCGGGACCCAGGGAGACCCAGTACTTC.

In its sample, this clonotype was seen many times. The chain couples TRBV12-3 or TRBV12-4 to TRBJ2-3, with TRBD2 as a possible D gene (5 bases). The CDR3 contains 14 residues. Trimming removed 0 bases at V and 12 bases at J, with 16 bases between. As DNA, the CDR3 is TGTGCCAGCAGTTTAGCGGTTGGCGGGCAGTTACAGTATTTT. Protein product: CASSLAVGGQLQYF.

This clonotype was seen more than once but under ten times. This chain uses TRBV6-5 with TRBJ2-2, with D uncertain. The V gene's germline CDR1 is MNHEY and CDR2 SVGAGI. V dropped 2 bases and J dropped 3 bases, with 7 bases sitting between them. The CDR3 loop spans 14 amino acids. This CDR3 is CASSYGQDTGELFF. In DNA, the CDR3 is TGTGCCAGCAGTTACGGGCAGGACACCGGGGAGCTGTTTTTT.

This clonotype showed up just a few times. This chain links TRBV29-1 with TRBJ2-1; 7 bases match TRBD2. With V trimmed by 7 bases and J by 7 bases, 10 bases remained unmatched. Germline V CDR1 and CDR2: SQVTM, ANQGSEA. The CDR3 length is 13 residues. The CDR3 DNA follows: TGCAGCGCTCGGACCCAGCGGGGTAATGAGCAGTTCTTC. Protein sequence: CSARTQRGNEQFF.

This clonotype was seen just once. A far larger clone is a single base away, which makes a read error likely. V gene TRBV7-9 combines with J gene TRBJ2-2, with 9 bases aligning to TRBD2. The CDR3 loop spans 15 amino acids. V lost 4 bases to trimming and J lost 1 base; unmatched junction nucleotides: 1. Looked up from germline, CDR1 is SEHNR and CDR2 is FQNEAQ (reference sequence). Here the CDR3 DNA reads TGTGCCAGCAGCTCAGCGGGGGGGAACACCGGGGAGCTGTTTTTT. Its protein product is CASSSAGGNTGELFF.

In its sample, this clonotype was seen a few times. CDR3 protein: CASSFDGDYGYTF. The CDR3 coding sequence is TGTGCCAGCAGCTTTGACGGGGACTATGGCTACACCTTC. The gene calls are TRBV11-2 and TRBJ1-2; D is undetermined. In germline, CDR1 is SGHAT, CDR2 FQNNGV. Trimming cost V 3 bases and J 3 bases, with 8 bases left between them. The CDR3 sequence is 13 residues long.